The TCR beta chain under discussion was sequenced for a study of CD8+ T cells in alopecia areata. Germline V gives CDR1 NNHDY, CDR2 SYVADS. The V and J ends lost 2 bases and 0 bases, in that order; junction bases with no gene match: 3. The CDR3 contains 16 residues. This clone showed up many times. As yet, its antigen is unknown. Mouse germline and gene names are used. The CDR3 is cut off 4 residues early in the read; its end comes from the germline J gene. In each case, RNA was isolated and then reverse transcribed into cDNA as the sequencing template. Sequenced by immunoSEQ multiplex PCR; TCRdb stores in-frame clones only, minus some. This sample shows 90,000 to 130,000 clones and no singletons; about 19% rests with the ten largest. Study-wide results and limits: Clonality was higher in lesional than normal scalp, especially in alopecia totalis/universalis.

V is TRBV13-3 and J is TRBJ2-3; 10 bases are shared with TRBD1. The TCR sequence derives from a C3H/HeJ mouse with alopecia areata. These mice share the MHC haplotype H2-k. The sequenced material came from lesional skin. CDR3 in amino acids: CASSDGQGGSAETLYF. The CDR3 DNA, read in part, is TGTGCCAGCAGTGACGGACAGGGGGGGAGTGCAGAA.